This TCR beta chain is drawn from a study of blood T cell repertoires in COVID-19. Study overall: Whether acute or convalescent, the COVID-19 samples came from the United States, Italy and Spain. The cDNA or gDNA used as material had been derived from T cells, B-cell-depleted T cells, or PBMCs.

Original methodology: Reference gene primer amplification yielded estimated nucleated cell counts. TCRdb's table, derived via immunoSEQ multiplex PCR, lists solely in-frame clones and lacks some. That table furnishes V, J and clone size, whereas the DNA furnished D and trimming. In the table there are more than 70,000 clones, 65% to 90% of which are singletons. CDR3 size: 12 residues. Trimming left V 6 bases short and J 6 bases short, with 11 bases between. Germline CDR1 and CDR2: MDHEN and SYDVKM. The sample was peripheral blood. The clonotype was recovered from an elderly man with active or convalescent COVID-19. V is TRBV28 and J is TRBJ1-2, with D unresolved. The CDR3 reads CASSSREHGYTF. The DNA for the CDR3 is TGTGCCAGCAGCTCTAGAGAACATGGCTACACCTTC.